This T cell receptor (beta chain) emerged from a study of T cell repertoires in cytomegalovirus infection (dated by TCRdb to about 2019). Regarding the study in general: Donor HLA type was relevant to the analysis, as public TCR beta signatures indicated carriage of CMV infection together with the matching HLA type. Here is what the overall study found, with its caveats: In both this cohort and an independent roughly 400-donor cohort, the cumulative frequency of public TCR beta family members distinguished carriers of CMV infection plus the relevant HLA type. The ex vivo response was dominated by HLA-C-restricted CMV-specific TCR beta clonotypes, which also provided the single most frequent clonotype in two of eight donors.

The sample was run on an Illumina HiSeq 1500. TCRdb handled the public reads itself, with Q25 trimming in fastp and clone calling in MiXCR, and kept productive beta chains. Duplicate CDR3 protein sequences are folded into a single record with the most common DNA and genes. This sample lists more than 650,000 distinct CDR3 sequences; less than 40% were detected once. Together, the top ten hold around 2.6% of the sample. Turning to this clonotype: Its antigen remains unidentified. Base qualities are not recorded, but no much larger clone differs from it by a single base.

V loses 3 bases at its end and J loses 0 bases; junction bases beyond the gene matches: 2. Its CDR3 holds 17 amino acids, cysteine through phenylalanine. This entry keeps only the CDR3 DNA: 51 bases, framed from base 1. CDR1 and CDR2 are drawn from the germline V gene (reference sequence): SGHAT, FQDESV. The receptor chain draws on TRBV11-1 and TRBJ2-6; 10 central nucleotides agree with TRBD1. The sequenced sample consisted of PBMCs. The receptor comes from a human donor in good health (CMV status not recorded). Some clones in this sample may be carry-over from other donors' samples. The CDR3 here reads CASSFWTGGSGANVLTF. In nucleotides, the sequence is TGTGCCAGCAGCTTTTGGACAGGGGGCTCTGGGGCCAACGTCCTGACTTTC. Extended through the reference TRBV11-1 and TRBJ2-6 proteins, this CDR3 yields the full variable domain: EAEVAQSPRYKITEKSQAVAFWCDPISGHATLYWYRQILGQGPELLVQFQDESVVDDSQLPKDRFSAERLKGVDSTLKIQPAELGDSAMYLCASSFWTGGSGANVLTFGAGSRLTVL.